This TCR beta chain came from a study of CD8 T cells in ankylosing spondylitis. The CDR3 length is 16 residues. Trimming left V 2 bases short and J 1 base short, with 12 bases between. Germline-derived CDR1 and CDR2 are KGHSH and LQKENI. This clonotype occurred a few times. Its antigen is unknown. A quantitative 5'-RACE method, one with molecular barcodes, was used to make TCR beta libraries. One entry per CDR3 protein, called by TCRdb with MiXCR from the 5' RACE reads. The table has about 240,000 distinct CDR3 sequences, 8.6% seen once. Overall study findings and caveats: Seemingly distinctive of ankylosing spondylitis blood was a TCR beta motif formed by eight highly homologous variants. Disease-linked clones proved CD8+ and comparatively uncommon in peripheral blood. Matched ankylosing spondylitis synovial fluid reportedly showed significant enrichment of disease-linked clones.

The clonotype was recovered from a male donor with ankylosing spondylitis or in good health (not recorded which). The specimen sequenced was blood, either unsorted or a sorted T cell fraction (not recorded which). V is TRBV18 and J is TRBJ2-1; D not certain. CDR3 sequence reads: CASSPSRSSSYNEQFF. The CDR3 nucleotides are TGTGCCAGCTCACCAAGTCGCTCTTCTTCCTACAATGAGCAGTTCTTC. The complete variable domain, with remaining parts taken from reference TRBV18 and TRBJ2-1, reads NAGVMQNPRHLVRRRGQEARLRCSPMKGHSHVYWYRQLPEEGLKFMVYLQKENIIDESGMPKERFSAEFPKEGPSILRIQQVVRGDSAAYFCASSPSRSSSYNEQFFGPGTRLTVL.